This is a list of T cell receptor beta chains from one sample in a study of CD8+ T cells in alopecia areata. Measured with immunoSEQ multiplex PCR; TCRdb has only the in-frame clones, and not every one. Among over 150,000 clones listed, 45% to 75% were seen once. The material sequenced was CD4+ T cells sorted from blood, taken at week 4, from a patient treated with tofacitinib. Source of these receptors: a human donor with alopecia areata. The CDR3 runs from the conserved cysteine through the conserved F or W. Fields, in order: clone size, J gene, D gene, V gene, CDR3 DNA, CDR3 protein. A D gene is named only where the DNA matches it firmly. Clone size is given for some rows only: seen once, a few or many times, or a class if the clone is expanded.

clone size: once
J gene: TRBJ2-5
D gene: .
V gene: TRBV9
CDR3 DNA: TGTGCCAGCAGCCCGCGACCCAGAGAGACCCAGTACTTC
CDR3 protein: CASSPRPRETQYF

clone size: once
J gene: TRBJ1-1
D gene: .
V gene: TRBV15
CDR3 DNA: TGTGCCACCAGCAAAGGGACTCGAGCTTTCTTT
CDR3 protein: CATSKGTRAFF

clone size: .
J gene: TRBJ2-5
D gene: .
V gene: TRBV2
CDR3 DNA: TGTGCCAGCATAAAGGGGAAAGAGACCCAGTACTTC
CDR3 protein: CASIKGKETQYF

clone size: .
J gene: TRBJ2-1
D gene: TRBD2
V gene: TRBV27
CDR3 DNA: TGTGCCAGCAGTTCCGGACCCGGGACTAGCGGGGTCGGTTACAATGAGCAGTTCTTC
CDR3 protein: CASSSGPGTSGVGYNEQFF

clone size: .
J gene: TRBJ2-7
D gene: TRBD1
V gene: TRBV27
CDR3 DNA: TGTGCCAGCAGTTTAAAGCCCCCGGGGACAGGGCTCTACGAGCAGTACTTC
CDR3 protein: CASSLKPPGTGLYEQYF

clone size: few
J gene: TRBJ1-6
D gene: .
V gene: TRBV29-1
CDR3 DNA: TGCAGCGTTTCCATGGTGGACTCACCCCTCCACTTT
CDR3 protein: CSVSMVDSPLHF

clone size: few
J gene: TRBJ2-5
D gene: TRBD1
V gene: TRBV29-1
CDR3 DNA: TGCAGCGGGACAGGGCAGGAGACCCAGTACTTC
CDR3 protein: CSGTGQETQYF

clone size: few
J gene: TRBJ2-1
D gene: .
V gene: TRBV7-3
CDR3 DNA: TGTGCCAGCAGCTTAACTCAGGGTTCCTACAATGAGCAGTTCTTC
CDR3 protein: CASSLTQGSYNEQFF

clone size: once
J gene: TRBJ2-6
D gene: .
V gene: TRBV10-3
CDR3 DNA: TGTGCCATCAGAATTGGCGCGGCTGGGGCCAACGTCCTGACTTTC
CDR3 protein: CAIRIGAAGANVLTF

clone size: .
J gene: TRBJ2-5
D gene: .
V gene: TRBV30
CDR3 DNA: TGTGCCGTCAAGACAGGTCCGCAAGAGACCCAGTACTTC
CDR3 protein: CAVKTGPQETQYF

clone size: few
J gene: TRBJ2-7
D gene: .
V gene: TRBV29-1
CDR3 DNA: TGCAGCGTTAGGGCCTTGTGGAGGGCCGAGCAGTACTTC
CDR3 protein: CSVRALWRAEQYF

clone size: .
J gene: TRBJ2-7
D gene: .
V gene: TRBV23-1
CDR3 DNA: TGCGCCAGCAGTCAATCGCCGCAAGGGGGGGATTCCTACGAGCAGTACTTC
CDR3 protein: CASSQSPQGGDSYEQYF

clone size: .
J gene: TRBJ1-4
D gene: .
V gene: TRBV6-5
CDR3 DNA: TGTGCCAGCCGGGGGGGGGCAACTAATGAAAAACTGTTTTTT
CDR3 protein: CASRGGATNEKLFF

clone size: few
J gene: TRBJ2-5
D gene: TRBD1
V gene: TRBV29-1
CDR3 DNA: TGCAGCCCGGGGACAGGGGGCGAGACCCAGTACTTC
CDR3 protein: CSPGTGGETQYF

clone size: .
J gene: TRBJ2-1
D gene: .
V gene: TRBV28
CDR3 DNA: TGTGCCAGCAGCAGTACAGTGCGGGCCCTTGAGCAGTTCTTC
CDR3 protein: CASSSTVRALEQFF

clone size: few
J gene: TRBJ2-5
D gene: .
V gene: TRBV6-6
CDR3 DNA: TGTGCCACCACCCTGGGACGAACCTTAGAGACCCAGTACTTC
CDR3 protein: CATTLGRTLETQYF

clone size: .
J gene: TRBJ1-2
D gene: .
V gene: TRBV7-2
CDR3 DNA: TGTGCCAGCAGCTTAGACAGCTATGGCTACACCTTC
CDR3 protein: CASSLDSYGYTF

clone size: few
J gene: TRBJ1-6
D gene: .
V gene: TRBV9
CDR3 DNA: TGTGCCAGCAGCCCAGTCATCGGGACGAACAATTCACCCCTCCACTTT
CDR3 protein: CASSPVIGTNNSPLHF

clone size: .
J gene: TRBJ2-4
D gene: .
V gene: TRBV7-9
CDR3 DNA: TGTGCCAGCAGCTTATCCGAAAACATTCAGTACTTC
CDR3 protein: CASSLSENIQYF

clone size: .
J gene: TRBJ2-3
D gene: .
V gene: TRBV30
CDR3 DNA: TGTGCCTGGAAAAGAGTGGCAGATACGCAGTATTTT
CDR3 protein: CAWKRVADTQYF

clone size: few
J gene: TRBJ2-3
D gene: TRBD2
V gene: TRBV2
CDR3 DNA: TGTGCCGGGGGGGAGGATACGCAGTATTTT
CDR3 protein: CAGGEDTQYF

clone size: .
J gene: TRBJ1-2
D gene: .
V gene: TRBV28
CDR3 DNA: TGTGCCAGCAGCCACCCGCCAGATTCTAACTATGGCTACACCTTC
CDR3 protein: CASSHPPDSNYGYTF

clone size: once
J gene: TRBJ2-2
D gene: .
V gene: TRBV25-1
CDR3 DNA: TGTGCCAGCAGTCCTCTCATGGGGGCCGGGGAGCTGTTTTTT
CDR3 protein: CASSPLMGAGELFF

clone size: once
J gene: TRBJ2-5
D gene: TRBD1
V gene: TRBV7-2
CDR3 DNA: TGTGCCAGCAGCCCAAGGGGGCAGGGAGTTCGAGAGACCCAGTACTTC
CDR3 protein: CASSPRGQGVRETQYF

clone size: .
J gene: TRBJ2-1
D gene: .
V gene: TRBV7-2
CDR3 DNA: TGTGCCAGCAGCTTAGCGACGTTGGGCGGGGGCGAGCAGTTCTTC
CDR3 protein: CASSLATLGGGEQFF

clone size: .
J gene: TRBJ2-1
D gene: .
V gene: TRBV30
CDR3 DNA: TGTGCCTGGGAGCAGGGTGTTCGTAACAATGAGCAGTTCTTC
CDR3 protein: CAWEQGVRNNEQFF

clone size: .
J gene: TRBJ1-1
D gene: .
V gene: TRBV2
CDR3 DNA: TGTGCCAGCAGTGAGGGAGAAGGGGGCACTGAAGCTTTCTTT
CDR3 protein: CASSEGEGGTEAFF

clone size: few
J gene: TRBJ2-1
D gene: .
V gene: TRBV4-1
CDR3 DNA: TGCGCCAGCAGCCAAGGATTTGTGAGGGGGGTCACCTACAATGAGCAGTTCTTC
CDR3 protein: CASSQGFVRGVTYNEQFF

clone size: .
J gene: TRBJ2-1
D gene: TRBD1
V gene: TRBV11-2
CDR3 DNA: TGTGCCAGCAACTTAGACAGGGGGGCCAGGAATGAGCAGTTCTTC
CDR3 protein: CASNLDRGARNEQFF

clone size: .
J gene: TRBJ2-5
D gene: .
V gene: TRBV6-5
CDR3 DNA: TGTGCCAGCGAATCACAAGAGACCCAGTACTTC
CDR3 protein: CASESQETQYF

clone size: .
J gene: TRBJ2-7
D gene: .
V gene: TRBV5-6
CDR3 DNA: TGTGCCAGCAGCATGCGGGTAACCTACGAGCAGTACTTC
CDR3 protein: CASSMRVTYEQYF

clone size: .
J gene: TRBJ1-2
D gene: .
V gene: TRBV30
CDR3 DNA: TGTGCCTGGAGCCGGGAAGGGAGGTCCTATGGCTACACCTTC
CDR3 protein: CAWSREGRSYGYTF